This T cell receptor (beta chain) was recovered during a study of beta chain features in type 1 diabetes. This clone came up a few times. TCRB transcripts that were expressed got sequenced, as all of the isolated RNA had been reverse transcribed. The assay was immunoSEQ multiplex PCR, and TCRdb's table has in-frame clones only and misses some. The table has a few hundred thousand clones, approximately 11% seen once. Germline V gene sequence: CDR1 GTSNPN, CDR2 SVGIG (reference sequence). V was shortened by 5 bases and J by 1 base, with 5 bases between the two germline ends. The CDR3 runs to 11 residues.

The specimen sequenced was central memory CD4+ T cells from blood. The genes are TRBV30 and TRBJ1-1; D unclear. The origin of this receptor is a man aged 18 to 30 in good health. The CDR3 spells CAWFGNTEAFF. The DNA for the CDR3 is TGTGCCTGGTTCGGGAACACTGAAGCTTTCTTT.